The 12 T cell receptor beta chains below all came from one sample that was sequenced in a study of blood T cell repertoires in COVID-19. Generated by immunoSEQ multiplex PCR, the TCRdb table keeps only in-frame clones and is missing some. The top ten clones hold 2.5% to 3.5% of a sample with 200,000 to 300,000 clones, approximately 86% of them seen once. The sample was PBMCs or T cells enriched from blood (not recorded which). The receptors originated from a woman aged 40 to 55 with acute COVID-19.

This chain links TRBV10-2 with TRBJ2-1; maybe TRBD1 (6 bases). Trimming removed 0 bases from V and 8 bases from J, with 8 bases in between. Germline-derived CDR1 and CDR2 are WSHSY and SAAADI. The CDR3 runs 13 residues. In DNA, the CDR3 is TGCGCCAGCAGTGAGTCGACAGGCCATGAGCAGTTCTTC. This gives the protein CASSESTGHEQFF.

This chain uses TRBV5-1 with TRBJ2-7; 11 bases match TRBD2. CDR3 length equals 16 residues. The ends lost 0 bases at V and 4 bases at J; junction bases unmatched: 6. Germline assignment: CDR1 SGHRS and CDR2 YFSETQ. CDR3 nucleotide sequence: TGCGCCAGCAGCTTGGGGGGGACTAGCGGAGGTTACGAGCAGTACTTC. Translated, it gives CASSLGGTSGGYEQYF. The full variable domain, its missing parts supplied by reference TRBV5-1 and TRBJ2-7, is KAGVTQTPRYLIKTRGQQVTLSCSPISGHRSVSWYQQTPGQGLQFLFEYFSETQRNKGNFPGRFSGRQFSNSRSEMNVSTLELGDSALYLCASSLGGTSGGYEQYFGPGTRLTVT.

The rearrangement joins TRBV19 to TRBJ2-1; 8 nucleotides match TRBD2. The germline CDR1 and CDR2 sequences are LNHDA and SQIVND (reference sequence). CDR3 length: 17 residues. V shed 3 bases, J shed 7 bases, and the junction held 14 bases outside the gene matches. The CDR3 nucleotides are TGTGCCAGTAGTATCGCCCGGGAGGGTCTGGGTCAGAATGAGCAGTTCTTC. Encoded protein: CASSIAREGLGQNEQFF.

The V call is TRBV29-1, the J call TRBJ2-1, with 8 bases matching TRBD2. Trimming cost V 7 bases and J 4 bases; bases outside gene matches: 6. CDR1 SQVTM and CDR2 ANQGSEA come from the germline V gene. The CDR3 runs to 13 residues. CDR3 bases: TGCAGCGCGGGGGGGACAAGGTACAATGAGCAGTTCTTC. This sequence encodes CSAGGTRYNEQFF.

The rearrangement links TRBV30 to TRBJ2-3; D perhaps matches TRBD2 (5 bases). The CDR3 has 16 residues. V was cut by 1 base and J by 3 bases, with 17 bases left in between. CDR1 and CDR2 (germline): GTSNPN, SVGIG (reference sequence). DNA of the CDR3: TGTGCCTGGAGTGCCGCCCGGGGTGGTCTGACAGATACGCAGTATTTT. Protein sequence: CAWSAARGGLTDTQYF.

This clone was observed a handful of times. CDR3 loop: CASSLGESGGAQSYEQYF. The CDR3 DNA is TGTGCCAGCAGCTTAGGGGAATCGGGAGGGGCCCAATCCTACGAGCAGTACTTC. V is TRBV7-6 and J is TRBJ2-7, with 8 bases identical to TRBD2. Per germline, CDR1 SGHVS and CDR2 FNYEAQ. CDR3 length: 18 amino acids. After removal of 1 base from V and 1 base from J, the junction contained 12 bases not matched to a gene.

This clone was picked up one time. The rearrangement links TRBV29-1 to TRBJ1-1, with D perhaps matching TRBD1 (5 bases). The CDR3 spans 12 residues. Trimming stripped 3 bases from V and 5 bases from J, with 10 bases between. The V gene's germline CDR1 is SQVTM and CDR2 ANQGSEA. CDR3: CSVEGGETEAFF. In nucleotides, the CDR3 is TGCAGCGTTGAGGGGGGTGAAACTGAAGCTTTCTTT.

V gene TRBV19 combines with J gene TRBJ2-5, with D maybe TRBD2 (5 bases). Trimming stripped 5 bases from V and 5 bases from J, with 12 bases between. The CDR3 sequence is 13 residues long. Germline V gene data show CDR1 as LNHDA and CDR2 as SQIVND (reference sequence). The CDR3 DNA sequence: TGTGCCAGTAGTGCCCAACTAGGGGAGACCCAGTACTTC. This gives the protein CASSAQLGETQYF.

The table lists this clone with a few counts. The V call is TRBV10-1, the J call TRBJ1-3; unclear D gene. This CDR3 comprises 13 residues. Germline CDR1 is WNHNN and CDR2 is SYGVQD (reference sequence). Trimming removed 6 bases at V and 4 bases at J, with 10 bases between. The CDR3 coding sequence is TGCGCCAGCAGAGACACGTCCGGAAACACCATATATTTT. Its protein is CASRDTSGNTIYF.

The rearrangement links TRBV2 to TRBJ2-2; TRBD1 aligns across 8 bases. This CDR3 has 16 amino acids. Germline V gene data show CDR1 as SNHLY and CDR2 as FYNNEI. V shed 4 bases and J 6 bases; nucleotides not matched to a gene: 10. In DNA form, the CDR3 reads TGTGCCAGCAGTGTCATTTCAGGGGGCGTTTCCGGGGAGCTGTTTTTT. It translates to CASSVISGGVSGELFF.

The V call is TRBV27, the J call TRBJ2-7; TRBD1 matches at 8 bases. The CDR3 loop spans 11 amino acids. V trimming: 6 bases; J trimming: 6 bases; junction bases outside the gene matches: 1. The germline V gene has CDR1 MNHEY and CDR2 SMNVEV (reference sequence). The CDR3 sequence: CASRTGVEQYF. The CDR3 DNA follows: TGTGCCAGCAGGACAGGGGTCGAGCAGTACTTC.

The chain recombines TRBV2 with TRBJ2-5, with D hard to call. CDR3 length: 14 amino acids. CDR1 and CDR2 from the germline V gene are SNHLY and FYNNEI. The germline V and J ends were trimmed by 3 bases and 5 bases, with 13 bases remaining between them. Here the CDR3 DNA reads TGTGCCAGCAGTGATCCCGACTCCGGGGAGACCCAGTACTTC. Its protein product is CASSDPDSGETQYF.